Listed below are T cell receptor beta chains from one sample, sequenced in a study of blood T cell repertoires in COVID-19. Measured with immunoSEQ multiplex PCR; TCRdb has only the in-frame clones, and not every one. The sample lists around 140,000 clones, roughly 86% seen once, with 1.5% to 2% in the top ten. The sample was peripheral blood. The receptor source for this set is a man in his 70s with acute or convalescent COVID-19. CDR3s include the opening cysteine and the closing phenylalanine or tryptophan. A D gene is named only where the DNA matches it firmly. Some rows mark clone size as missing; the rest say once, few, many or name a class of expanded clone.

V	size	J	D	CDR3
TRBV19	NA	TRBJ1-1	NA	CASTQTVLNTEAFF
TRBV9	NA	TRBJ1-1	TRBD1	CASSAGQGDTEAFF
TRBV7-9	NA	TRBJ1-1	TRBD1	CASSFPGQGNTEAFF
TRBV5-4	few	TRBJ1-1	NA	CASFADPWRGAFF
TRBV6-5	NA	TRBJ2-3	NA	CASSYSQSSTDTQYF
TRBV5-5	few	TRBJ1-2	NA	CASSYWRRTTQDYGYTF
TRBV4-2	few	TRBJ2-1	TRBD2	CASSPGLAFSDEQFF
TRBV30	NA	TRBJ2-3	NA	CAWGSSTDTQYF
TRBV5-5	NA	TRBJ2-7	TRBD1	CASSFGTEAYEQYF
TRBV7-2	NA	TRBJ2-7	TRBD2	CASSLGWGGGASYEQYF
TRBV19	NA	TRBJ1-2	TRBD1	CASREGQGNGYTF
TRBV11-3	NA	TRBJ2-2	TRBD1	CASSFDTGEPGELFF
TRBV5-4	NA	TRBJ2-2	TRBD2	CASSLEPGRDTGELFF
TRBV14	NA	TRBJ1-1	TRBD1	CASSQWTGNMNTEAFF
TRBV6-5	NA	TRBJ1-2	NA	CASRRKRDSNYGYTF
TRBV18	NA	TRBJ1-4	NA	CASSLQAPYEKLFF
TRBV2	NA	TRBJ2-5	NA	CASTPPIQETQYF
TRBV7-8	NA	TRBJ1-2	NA	CASSLGGSRYGYTF
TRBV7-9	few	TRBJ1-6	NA	CASSLEVRDQINSPLHF
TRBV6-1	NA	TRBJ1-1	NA	CASSEPGRVTEAFF
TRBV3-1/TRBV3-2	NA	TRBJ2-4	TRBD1	CASSARDRWNIQYF
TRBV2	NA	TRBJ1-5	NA	CASSREGSNQPQHF
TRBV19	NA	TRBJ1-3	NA	CASSPRTEISGNTIYF
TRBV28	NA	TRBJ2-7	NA	CASSLVLSYEQYF
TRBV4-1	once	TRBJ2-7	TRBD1	CASSLLLGQVSSYEQYF
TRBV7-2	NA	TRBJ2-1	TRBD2	CASSPRPGSGSSYNEQFF
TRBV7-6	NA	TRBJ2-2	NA	CASSLGERGGTGELFF
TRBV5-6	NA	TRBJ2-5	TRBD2	CASSLGLAGGQETQYF
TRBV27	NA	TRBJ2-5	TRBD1	CASSLMARQGKNGETQYF
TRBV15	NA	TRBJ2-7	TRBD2	CATSRAPGLATRSYEQYF
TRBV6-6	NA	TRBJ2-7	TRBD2	CASSPKRGGLAGEQYF
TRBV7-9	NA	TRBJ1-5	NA	CASSTTGNQPQHF
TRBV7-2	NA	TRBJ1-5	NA	CASSLARGADQPQHF
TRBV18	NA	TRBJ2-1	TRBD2	CASSPPKGTSGGNNEQFF
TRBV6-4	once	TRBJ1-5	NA	CASSDSNEMGRGQPQHF
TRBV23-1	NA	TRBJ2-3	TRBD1	CAGIGQGNTDTQYF
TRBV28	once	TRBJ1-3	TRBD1	CASSLTGAGNTIYF
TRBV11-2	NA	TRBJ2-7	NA	CASSSLGGGGYEQYF
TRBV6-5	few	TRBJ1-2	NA	CASRNTDRPPYTF
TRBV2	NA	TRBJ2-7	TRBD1	CASSERGLGDGEQYF
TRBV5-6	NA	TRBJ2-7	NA	CASSFAGQHYEQYF
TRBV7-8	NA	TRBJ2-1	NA	CASSPTTPGLANNEQFF
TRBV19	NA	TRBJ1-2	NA	CASSTPGLFGYTF
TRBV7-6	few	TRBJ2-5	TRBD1	CASSRQGTVLETQYF
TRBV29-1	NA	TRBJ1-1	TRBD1	CSVVAGGGDTEAFF
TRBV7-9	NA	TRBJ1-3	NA	CASSAGVSGNTIYF